The clone carrying this TCR beta chain was recorded a few times. The record originates from a study of HIV-infected patients and healthy controls. In TCRdb, the 5' RACE reads were re-called with MiXCR into one record per CDR3 protein. The sample lists around 58,000 distinct CDR3 sequences; 15% to 20% were seen once. CDR3 length: 17 amino acids. Germline CDR1 reads DFQATT; CDR2 reads SNEGSKA (reference sequence). Trimming took off 6 bases at V and 0 bases at J, with 21 bases between the two ends. The specimen was CD4+ T cells from blood. The sequence came from a human donor in good health. The chain couples TRBV20-1 to TRBJ2-1, with D perhaps TRBD2 (5 bases). CDR3 sequence: CSARHHERLSSYNEQFF. CDR3 nucleotide sequence: TGCAGTGCGAGACATCACGAGCGGTTGAGCTCCTACAATGAGCAGTTCTTC.